The clone carrying this T cell receptor beta chain was detected only once. The data derive from a study of T cell responses to AZD1222 COVID-19 vaccine. CDR1 and CDR2 from the germline V gene are MNHEY and SVGAGI. V was clipped by 7 bases and J by 1 base, with 6 bases between them. The CDR3 totals 12 residues. Profiled with immunoSEQ multiplex PCR; TCRdb holds only in-frame clones, not every one. The sample comprises 75,000 to 100,000 clones, around 90% of which are singletons, and 8.4% rests with the top ten. This chain joins TRBV6-5 and TRBJ2-3; D unresolved. The TCR comes from an adult in good health. The sample here was peripheral blood, taken on day 0 of AZD1222 vaccination. The CDR3 sequence is CASNSGTDTQYF. The CDR3 nucleotides are TGTGCCAGCAACTCCGGCACAGATACGCAGTATTTT.